The T cell receptor beta chain described here comes from a study of shared clonotypes between healthy human individuals. General study results and limits: Rarefaction gave evidence that sorted-subset sequencing remained incomplete despite large depth. Larger estimated richness was generally seen in naive subsets than in memory subsets.

V was cut by 1 base and J by 1 base, with 7 bases left in between. This CDR3 is 14 amino acids long. Germline V CDR1 and CDR2: SEHNR, FQNEAQ (reference sequence). Sequencing was at deep level. The method was immunoSEQ multiplex PCR; TCRdb's version includes in-frame clones alone and lacks a portion of them. The sample carries some 2 million clones, 85% to 95% recorded once. This clone has just one count. Its antigen is still unknown. CD45RO-negative CD8 cells positively selected for CCR7 made up the naive population, which excluded terminally differentiated effector memory CD45RA+ cells. Caucasian adults residing in Nashville, Tennessee made up all the donors.

The chain recombines TRBV7-9 with TRBJ1-1; D not resolved. Sequencing was done on a sample of naive CD8+ T cells sorted from blood. The sequence was collected from a man aged 18 to 29 in good health. The CDR3 sequence is CASSLVLPNTEAFF. Here the CDR3 DNA reads TGTGCCAGCAGCTTAGTATTGCCGAACACTGAAGCTTTCTTT.